A single sample is the source of the 23 T cell receptor beta chains below, sequenced in a study of regulatory T cells in long-lasting Graves disease. The authors built TCR beta libraries using iRepertoire HTBI primers and Arm-PCR of CDR3 regions. TCRdb re-derived calls from the multiplex PCR reads in MiXCR, one entry per CDR3 protein. The table records roughly 260,000 distinct CDR3 sequences, 18% of them present only once. Time point of the sample: newly diagnosed GD, antithyroid drugs for less than 3 months. Scientists built the TCR library using RNA that was extracted from PBMCs. This sample also appeared in a second study, on T cells in Graves' hyperthyroidism and ophthalmopathy.

Sequencing was performed on peripheral blood mononuclear cells (PBMCs), taken at new diagnosis, from a patient treated with antithyroid drugs. The receptors shown here come from a woman in her 30s with Graves disease.

The rearrangement joins TRBV6-1 to TRBJ2-3; D not certain. The CDR3 has 13 residues. Looked up from germline, CDR1 is MNHNS and CDR2 is SASEGT. V was pared by 3 bases and J by 8 bases, with 12 bases between. The CDR3 DNA is TGTGCCAGCAGTGACCCGAATGTGGGTACGCAGTATTTT. This sequence encodes CASSDPNVGTQYF.

The table lists this clonotype with many counts. V gene TRBV5-1 combines with J gene TRBJ2-5, with 7 nucleotides matching TRBD2. The CDR3 length is 15 residues. Germline CDR1 and CDR2: SGHRS and YFSETQ. V trimming: 6 bases; J trimming: 3 bases; junction bases outside the gene matches: 11. The CDR3 spells CASNPFSSGKETQYF. CDR3 bases: TGCGCCAGCAACCCTTTCTCTAGCGGCAAAGAGACCCAGTACTTC.

This chain links TRBV24-1 with TRBJ2-3; no firm D call. The J call is doubtful: the DNA matches TRBJ2-5 better. This CDR3 comprises 15 residues. Germline V gives CDR1 KGHDR, CDR2 SFDVKD. CDR3 loop: CATSDSSGGVETQYF. CDR3 DNA: TGTGCCACCAGTGATTCTAGTGGCGGAGTGGAGACCCAGTACTTC.

At least ten counts were recorded for this clonotype. The chain combines TRBV14 with TRBJ1-1, with D uncertain. The CDR3 extends over 16 amino acids. Germline V lookup: CDR1 SGHDN, CDR2 FVKESK. The germline V and J ends were trimmed by 0 bases and 7 bases, with 18 bases remaining between them. The DNA for the CDR3 is TGTGCCAGCAGCCAAGATCGAGAGTGGAGGGTGGATGAAGCTTTCTTT. It yields the protein CASSQDREWRVDEAFF.

Ten or more counts support this clonotype. The chain is built from TRBV27 and TRBJ2-2; perhaps TRBD1 as D (8 bases). CDR1 is MNHEY, CDR2 SMNVEV, per germline (reference sequence). This CDR3 spans 15 amino acids. Deletions cut 6 bases from V and 1 base from J, with 12 bases between. The CDR3 spells CASRSGTGNTGELFF. The CDR3 bases are TGTGCCAGCAGGAGCGGGACAGGGAACACCGGGGAGCTGTTTTTT.

This chain connects TRBV15 to TRBJ1-5, with D unresolved. V lost 0 bases and J 6 bases, leaving 6 bases between the germline ends. Germline V gene lookup returns CDR1 LNHNV and CDR2 YYDKDF (reference sequence). The CDR3 runs 13 residues. CDR3 sequence: CATSRDISQPQHF. DNA of the CDR3: TGTGCCACCAGCAGAGATATCAGTCAGCCCCAGCATTTT.

There are many counts of this clonotype. The chain carries TRBV2 and TRBJ2-7, with a tentative D call TRBD1 (7 bases). Germline loops: CDR1 SNHLY, CDR2 FYNNEI. CDR3 length: 14 residues. Trimming left V 6 bases short and J 11 bases short, with 23 bases between. The CDR3, as DNA: TGTGCCAGCAGACCACCGGACAGGCGGAGGGTAGAGTACTTC. It translates to CASRPPDRRRVEYF.

This clonotype showed up just a few times. The V and J genes are TRBV9 and TRBJ1-2; a possible D gene is TRBD1 (6 bases). V dropped 0 bases and J dropped 8 bases, with 17 bases sitting between them. CDR1 is SGDLS and CDR2 is YYNGEE in the germline V gene. This CDR3 region has 15 residues. CDR3 amino acids: CASSVGQALLGGYTF. The CDR3 DNA is TGTGCCAGCAGCGTAGGACAGGCCCTACTGGGGGGCTACACCTTC.

This clonotype came up many times. The genes are TRBV6-1 and TRBJ2-1, with no clear D. Germline CDR1 is MNHNS and CDR2 is SASEGT. The CDR3 runs 16 residues. V lost 6 bases to trimming and J lost 0 bases, with 15 bases between them. The CDR3: CASSPRQVSSYNEQFF. The CDR3 DNA reads as TGTGCCAGCAGCCCCCGCCAGGTTAGCTCCTACAATGAGCAGTTCTTC.

The sample holds many counts of this clonotype. The chain joins TRBV20-1 to TRBJ2-7, with TRBD2 matching over 12 bases. The V and J ends lost 0 bases and 2 bases, in that order; junction bases with no gene match: 14. CDR1 and CDR2 (germline): DFQATT, SNEGSKA (reference sequence). The CDR3 has 19 residues. The CDR3 DNA reads TGCAGTGCTAGAGATTTACTGGCGGCTAGCGGGGGGGCGCCCTACGAGCAGTACTTC. Its protein product is CSARDLLAASGGAPYEQYF.

This clonotype showed up many times. This chain connects TRBV29-1 to TRBJ1-2; TRBD1 agrees at 12 bases. After removal of 4 bases from V and 4 bases from J, the junction contained 7 bases not matched to a gene. Looked up from germline, CDR1 is SQVTM and CDR2 is ANQGSEA. This CDR3 is 15 amino acids long. The CDR3, as DNA: TGCAGCGTTGGGGGGACAGGGGGCACAGGCTATGGCTACACCTTC. Its protein is CSVGGTGGTGYGYTF.

This clonotype was picked up many times. The V gene is TRBV9, the J gene TRBJ1-3; D might be TRBD1 (6 bases). Germline CDR1 reads SGDLS; CDR2 reads YYNGEE. CDR3 length equals 16 residues. V was clipped by 1 base and J by 0 bases, with 11 bases between them. CDR3 protein: CASSVTGTSSGNTIYF. The CDR3 DNA reads as TGTGCCAGCAGCGTAACAGGGACGAGCTCTGGAAACACCATATATTTT.

This clonotype was observed at least ten times. The rearrangement joins TRBV6-1 to TRBJ1-5; 9 bases agree with TRBD1. The CDR3 has 15 amino acids. J lost 7 bases, V lost 6 bases, and 10 bases had no gene match. Germline V gene data show CDR1 as MNHNS and CDR2 as SASEGT. The CDR3 region is CASRRDRVPAQPQHF. In DNA, the CDR3 is TGTGCCAGCAGAAGGGACAGGGTTCCTGCACAGCCCCAGCATTTT.

This clonotype was seen ten or more times. CDR3 DNA sequence: TGTGCCAGCAGTTCCGCGGGGGGGCAAGAGACCCAGTACTTC. This gives the protein CASSSAGGQETQYF. The chain is built from TRBV27 and TRBJ2-5; TRBD2 matches 9 bases. V was pared by 4 bases and J by 2 bases, with 2 bases of the junction left unmatched. This CDR3 comprises 14 residues. Germline CDR1 and CDR2: MNHEY and SMNVEV (reference sequence).

This clonotype was found many times. The chain is built from TRBV5-1 and TRBJ2-3, with TRBD1 matching 9 bases. Germline CDR1 is SGHRS and CDR2 is YFSETQ. This CDR3 spans 14 amino acids. V was clipped by 5 bases and J by 4 bases; unmatched bases: 5. The DNA for the CDR3 is TGCGCCAGCAGACAGGGGGCGCAGGCAGATACGCAGTATTTT. Amino acid sequence: CASRQGAQADTQYF.

This clonotype has a count of ten or more. The chain has TRBV12-5 and TRBJ2-2; 11 bases match TRBD2. CDR3 size: 21 residues. Germline V gene sequence: CDR1 LGHNT, CDR2 FRNRAP. V was clipped by 1 base and J by 3 bases; unmatched bases: 16. This CDR3 reads CASGLGSLVSGGAGDTGELFF. The CDR3 DNA reads as TGTGCTAGTGGTTTGGGCTCGCTAGTTAGCGGGGGGGCCGGAGACACCGGGGAGCTGTTTTTT.

This clonotype occurred a few times. V and J are TRBV6-1 and TRBJ2-2; 7 bases line up with TRBD2. The ends lost 6 bases at V and 3 bases at J; junction bases unmatched: 13. CDR1 MNHNS and CDR2 SASEGT come from the germline V gene. The CDR3 contains 17 residues. CDR3 amino acids: CASRGGGEGAYTGELFF. The DNA of the CDR3 is TGTGCCAGCAGGGGGGGGGGTGAAGGGGCTTACACCGGGGAGCTGTTTTTT.

This clonotype occurred many times. The rearrangement joins TRBV12-3 or TRBV12-4 to TRBJ2-7; weak D call: TRBD1 (5 bases). The CDR3 consists of 14 residues. V lost 3 bases, J lost 4 bases, and 13 bases lay in between. Here the CDR3 reads CASSFAGLGYEQYF. The CDR3 bases are TGTGCCAGCAGTTTTGCAGGGCTGGGGTACGAGCAGTACTTC.

There are many counts of this clonotype. The chain couples TRBV2 to TRBJ2-7; 7 bases agree with TRBD1. The CDR3 is 14 residues long. V lost 6 bases and J lost 0; bases outside the gene matches: 5. Germline V gene lookup returns CDR1 SNHLY and CDR2 FYNNEI. Here the CDR3 DNA reads TGTGCCAGCAGGGACAGGCAAAGCTCCTACGAGCAGTACTTC. Encoded protein: CASRDRQSSYEQYF.

This clonotype was observed at least ten times. The chain links TRBV20-1 to TRBJ2-5, with 8 bases identical to TRBD1. This CDR3 has 15 amino acids. CDR1 DFQATT and CDR2 SNEGSKA come from the germline V gene (reference sequence). Unmatched junction bases numbered 11, after V lost 4 bases and J lost 4 bases. CDR3 region: CSATPRTGRRETQYF. CDR3 in DNA: TGCAGTGCTACCCCCCGGACAGGGCGTCGAGAGACCCAGTACTTC.

This clonotype was seen a handful of times. The V gene is TRBV4-1, the J gene TRBJ1-3; D might be TRBD1 (6 bases). This CDR3 comprises 15 residues. Deletions cut 1 base from V and 2 bases from J, with 9 bases between. In germline, CDR1 is MGHRA, CDR2 YSYEKL. The CDR3 here is CASSQAQGPGNTIYF. The DNA for the CDR3 is TGCGCCAGCAGCCAAGCTCAGGGGCCTGGAAACACCATATATTTT.

This clonotype was recorded once. The CDR3 does not close with the conserved phenylalanine or tryptophan, likely indicating a read error. This chain links TRBV5-1 with TRBJ1-1; D is unclear. V was shortened by 1 base and J by 8 bases, with 12 bases between the two germline ends. CDR1 and CDR2 from the germline V gene are SGHRS and YFSETQ. The CDR3 extends over 13 amino acids. As DNA, the CDR3 is TGCGCCAGCAGCTTGATCGGGATCGAGGAAGCTTTCCTT. Translating gives CASSLIGIEEAFL.

The V and J genes are TRBV27 and TRBJ1-1; maybe TRBD1 (5 bases). Trimming took off 5 bases at V and 1 base at J, with 17 bases between the two ends. Germline lookup yields CDR1 MNHEY and CDR2 SMNVEV (reference sequence). This CDR3 contains 16 residues. CDR3 sequence (DNA): TGTGCCAGCAGTCCCTCCCCGACAGCTCAGAACACTGAAGCTTTCTTT. Residues: CASSPSPTAQNTEAFF.